Listed below are T cell receptor beta chains from one sample, sequenced in a study of preoperative IRX-2 immunotherapy in early breast cancer. The data were produced by immunoSEQ multiplex PCR, yet TCRdb's version contains in-frame clones alone and is incomplete. The table shows under 35,000 clones, with under 90% occurring only once. Sample collection was performed from a patient treated with IRX-2 immunotherapy. Source of these receptors: a human donor with breast cancer. Each CDR3 is given with its conserved first and last residue. D genes are given only for firm matches. Expanded clones are given a class, and other clones once, few, many or no size at all.

>once|15|TRBJ1-2|TRBD1|TRBV11-3
TGTGCCAGCAGCTCAGGGGACAGGCACATTGGCGGCTACACCTTC
CASSSGDRHIGGYTF
>-|12|TRBJ2-7|TRBD1|TRBV6-8
TGTGCCTCGTCGGACAGGGGGTACGAGCAGTACTTC
CASSDRGYEQYF
>-|15|TRBJ1-5|-|TRBV11-3
TGTGCCAGCAGCTTGTTTGTTAACAGCGAGCAGCCCCAGCATTTT
CASSLFVNSEQPQHF
>-|15|TRBJ1-1|TRBD1|TRBV11-3
TGTGCCAGCAGGGGGACAGGGGGCCCGAGCACTGAAGCTTTCTTT
CASRGTGGPSTEAFF
>-|13|TRBJ1-2|TRBD1|TRBV6-8
TGTGCCAGCAGACCCGACAGGGATCAAGGCTACACCTTC
CASRPDRDQGYTF
>-|17|TRBJ1-6|-|TRBV28
TGTGCCAGCAGTCCACGGCGGGACTCCGGCTATAATTCACCCCTCCACTTT
CASSPRRDSGYNSPLHF
>-|14|TRBJ2-1|-|TRBV6-4
TGTGCCATCGGTGGGCAGAGCTCCTACAATGAGCAGTTCTTC
CAIGGQSSYNEQFF
>-|19|TRBJ2-1|TRBD1|TRBV19
TGTGCCAGTGCCCACTCGACAACCCGGGACAGGGGGCTATACAATGAGCAGTTCTTC
CASAHSTTRDRGLYNEQFF
>-|15|TRBJ1-3|TRBD1|TRBV11-3
TGTGCCAGCAGCTTCGCAGGGGGCTCTGGAAACACCATATATTTT
CASSFAGGSGNTIYF
>few|13|TRBJ1-5|-|TRBV6-8
TGTGCCAGCAGCTCTTATAGCAATCAGCCCCAGCATTTT
CASSSYSNQPQHF
>-|14|TRBJ1-1|TRBD1|TRBV19
TGTGCCAGTAGTGACAGGGGGTTGGACACTGAAGCTTTCTTT
CASSDRGLDTEAFF
>few|15|TRBJ1-1|TRBD1|TRBV19
TGTGCCTGCGGGGGCTGGGGACAGGGGCGGACTGAAGCTTTCTTT
CACGGWGQGRTEAFF
>few|15|TRBJ1-4|TRBD1|TRBV6-8
TGTGCCAGCCCGGACAGGGGACGATGGTACGAAAAACTGTTTTTT
CASPDRGRWYEKLFF
>-|17|TRBJ2-5|TRBD2|TRBV5-1
TGCGCCAGCAGCTTGGGGACAATGGGAAGCGGGGGAGAGACCCAGTACTTC
CASSLGTMGSGGETQYF